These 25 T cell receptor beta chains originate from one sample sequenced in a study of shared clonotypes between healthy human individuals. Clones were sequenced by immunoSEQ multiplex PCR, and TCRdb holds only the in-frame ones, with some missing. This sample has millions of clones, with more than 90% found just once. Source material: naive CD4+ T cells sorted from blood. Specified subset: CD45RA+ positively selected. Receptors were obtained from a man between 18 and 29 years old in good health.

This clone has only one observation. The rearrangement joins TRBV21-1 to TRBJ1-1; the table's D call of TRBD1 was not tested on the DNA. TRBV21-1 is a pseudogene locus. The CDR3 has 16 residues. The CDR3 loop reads CASSKERGVSTPEAFF. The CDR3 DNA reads TGTGCCAGCAGCAAAGAAAGGGGCGTTAGTACCCCTGAAGCTTTCTTT.

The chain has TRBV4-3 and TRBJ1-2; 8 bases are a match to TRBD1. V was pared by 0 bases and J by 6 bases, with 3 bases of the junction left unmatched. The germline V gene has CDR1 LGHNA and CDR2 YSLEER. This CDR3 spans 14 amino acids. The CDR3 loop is CASSQDRGRDGYTF. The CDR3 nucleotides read TGCGCCAGCAGCCAAGACAGGGGGCGAGATGGCTACACCTTC.

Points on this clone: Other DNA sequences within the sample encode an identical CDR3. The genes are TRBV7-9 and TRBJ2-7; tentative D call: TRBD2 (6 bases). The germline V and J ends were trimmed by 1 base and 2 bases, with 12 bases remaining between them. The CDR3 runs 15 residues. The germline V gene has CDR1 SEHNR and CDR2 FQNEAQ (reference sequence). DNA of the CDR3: TGTGCCAGCAGCTTAGAGCCTGGGGGGACCTACGAGCAGTACTTC. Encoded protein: CASSLEPGGTYEQYF.

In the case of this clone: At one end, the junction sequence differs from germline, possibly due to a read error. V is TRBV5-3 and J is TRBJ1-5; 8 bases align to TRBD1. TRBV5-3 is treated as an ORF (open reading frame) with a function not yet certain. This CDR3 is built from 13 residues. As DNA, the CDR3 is TGCTTACTCAGGGGGCGAGTAGTAGAGCCCCAGCATTTT. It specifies CLLRGRVVEPQHF.

The CDR3 sequence: CAIMADPNQPQHF. CDR3 nucleotide sequence: TGTGCCATCATGGCAGACCCCAATCAGCCCCAGCATTTT. This chain connects TRBV10-3 to TRBJ1-5; D is unclear. With 7 bases removed from V and 3 bases from J, the gap between germline ends came to 10 bases. This CDR3 contains 13 residues. Germline V lookup: CDR1 ENHRY, CDR2 SYGVKD.

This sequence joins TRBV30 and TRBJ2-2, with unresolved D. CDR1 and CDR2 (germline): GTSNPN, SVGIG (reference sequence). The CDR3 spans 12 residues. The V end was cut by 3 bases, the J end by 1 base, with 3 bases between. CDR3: CAWRKNTGELFF. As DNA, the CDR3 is TGTGCCTGGAGAAAGAACACCGGGGAGCTGTTTTTT.

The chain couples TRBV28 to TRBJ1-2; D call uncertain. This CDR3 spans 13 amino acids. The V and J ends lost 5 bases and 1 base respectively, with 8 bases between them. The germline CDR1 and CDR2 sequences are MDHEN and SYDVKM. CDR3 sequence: CASSGVGNYGYTF. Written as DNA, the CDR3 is TGTGCCAGCAGTGGGGTGGGTAACTATGGCTACACCTTC.

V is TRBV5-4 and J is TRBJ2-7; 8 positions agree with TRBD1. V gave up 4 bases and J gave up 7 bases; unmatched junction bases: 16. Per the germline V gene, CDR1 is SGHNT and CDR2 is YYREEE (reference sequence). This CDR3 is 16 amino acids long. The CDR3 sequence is CASSPGPGGGRGEQYF. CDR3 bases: TGTGCCAGCAGCCCGGGGCCAGGGGGCGGACGAGGGGAGCAGTACTTC.

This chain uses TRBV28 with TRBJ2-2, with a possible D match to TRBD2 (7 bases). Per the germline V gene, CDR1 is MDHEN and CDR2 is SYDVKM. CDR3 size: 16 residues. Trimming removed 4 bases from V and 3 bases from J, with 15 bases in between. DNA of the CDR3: TGTGCCAGCAGTTCCTCGGGGGGCCCGGACACCGGGGAGCTGTTTTTT. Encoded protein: CASSSSGGPDTGELFF.

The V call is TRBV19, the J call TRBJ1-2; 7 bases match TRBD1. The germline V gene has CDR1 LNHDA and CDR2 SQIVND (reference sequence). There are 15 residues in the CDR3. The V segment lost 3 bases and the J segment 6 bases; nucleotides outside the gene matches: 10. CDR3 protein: CASSIGPGQSDGYTF. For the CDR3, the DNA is TGTGCCAGTAGTATCGGTCCGGGACAGTCTGATGGCTACACCTTC.

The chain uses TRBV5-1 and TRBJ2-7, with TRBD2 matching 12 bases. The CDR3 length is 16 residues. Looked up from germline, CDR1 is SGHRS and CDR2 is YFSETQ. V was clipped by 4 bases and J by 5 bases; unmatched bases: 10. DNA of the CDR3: TGCGCCAGCAGCCTAGTTCTAGCGGGAGGGCCCCACGAGCAGTACTTC. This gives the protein CASSLVLAGGPHEQYF.

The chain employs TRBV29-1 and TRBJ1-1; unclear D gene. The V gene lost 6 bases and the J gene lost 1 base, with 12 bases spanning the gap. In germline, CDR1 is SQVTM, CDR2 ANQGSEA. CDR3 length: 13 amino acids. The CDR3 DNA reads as TGCAGCGTCCAAAATTCAGGGAACACTGAAGCTTTCTTT. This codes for CSVQNSGNTEAFF.

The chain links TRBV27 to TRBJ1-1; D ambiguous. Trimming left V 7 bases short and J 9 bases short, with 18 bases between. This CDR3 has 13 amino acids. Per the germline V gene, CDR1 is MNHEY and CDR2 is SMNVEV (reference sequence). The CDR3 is CASKLLKRPQAFF. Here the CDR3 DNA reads TGTGCCAGCAAACTCTTAAAAAGACCCCAAGCTTTCTTT.

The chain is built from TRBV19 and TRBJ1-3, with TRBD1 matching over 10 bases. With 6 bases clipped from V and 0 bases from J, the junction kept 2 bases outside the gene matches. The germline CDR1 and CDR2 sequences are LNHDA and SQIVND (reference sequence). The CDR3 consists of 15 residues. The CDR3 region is CASSRDRGSGNTIYF. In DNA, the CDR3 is TGTGCCAGTAGCCGGGACAGGGGCTCTGGAAACACCATATATTTT.

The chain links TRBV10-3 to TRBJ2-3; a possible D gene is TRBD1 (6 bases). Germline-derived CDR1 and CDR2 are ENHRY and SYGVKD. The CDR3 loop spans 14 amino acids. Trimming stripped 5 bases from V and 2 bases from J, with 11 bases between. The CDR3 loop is CAISFDRFTDTQYF. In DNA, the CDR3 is TGTGCCATCAGTTTCGACAGGTTCACAGATACGCAGTATTTT.

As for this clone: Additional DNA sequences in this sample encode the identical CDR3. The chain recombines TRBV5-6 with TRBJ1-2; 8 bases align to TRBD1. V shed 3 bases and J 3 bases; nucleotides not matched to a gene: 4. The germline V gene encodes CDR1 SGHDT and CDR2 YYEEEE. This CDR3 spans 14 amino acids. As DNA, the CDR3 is TGTGCCAGCAGCTCATTGGACAGGGACTATGGCTACACCTTC. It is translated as CASSSLDRDYGYTF.

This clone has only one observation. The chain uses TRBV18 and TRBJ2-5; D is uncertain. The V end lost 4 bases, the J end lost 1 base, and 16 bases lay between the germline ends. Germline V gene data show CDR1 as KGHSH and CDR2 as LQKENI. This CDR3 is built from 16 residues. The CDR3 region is CASSQGIPRGQETQYF. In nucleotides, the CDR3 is TGTGCCAGCTCACAAGGGATACCGAGAGGCCAAGAGACCCAGTACTTC.

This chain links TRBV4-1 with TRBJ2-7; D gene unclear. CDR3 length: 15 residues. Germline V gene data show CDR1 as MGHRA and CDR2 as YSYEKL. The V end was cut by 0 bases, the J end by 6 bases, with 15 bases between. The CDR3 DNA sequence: TGCGCCAGCAGCCAAGATGAGGCAGGCCGGCCCGAGCAGTACTTC. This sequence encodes CASSQDEAGRPEQYF.

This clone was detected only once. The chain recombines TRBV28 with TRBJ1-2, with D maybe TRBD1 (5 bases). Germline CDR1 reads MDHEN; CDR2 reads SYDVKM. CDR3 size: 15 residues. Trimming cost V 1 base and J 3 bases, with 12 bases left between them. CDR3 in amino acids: CASSLSGQNHYGYTF. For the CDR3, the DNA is TGTGCCAGCAGTTTATCTGGACAAAATCACTATGGCTACACCTTC.

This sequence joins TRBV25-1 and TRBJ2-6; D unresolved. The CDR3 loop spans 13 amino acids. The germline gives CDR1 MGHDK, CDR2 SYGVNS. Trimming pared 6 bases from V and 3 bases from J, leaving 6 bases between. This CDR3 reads CASREIGANVLTF. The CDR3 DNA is TGTGCCAGCAGGGAAATTGGGGCCAACGTCCTGACTTTC.

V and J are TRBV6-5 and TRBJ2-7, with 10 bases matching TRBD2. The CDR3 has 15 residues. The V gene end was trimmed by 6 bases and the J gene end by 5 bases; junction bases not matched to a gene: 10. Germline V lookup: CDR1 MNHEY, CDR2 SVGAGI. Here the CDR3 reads CASSTLAGVIHEQYF. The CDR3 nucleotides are TGTGCCAGCAGCACGCTAGCGGGAGTTATCCACGAGCAGTACTTC.

The CDR3 DNA follows: TGTGCCAGCGCCGCCCAGTCAGGGCGGAATGAAAAACTGTTTTTT. This codes for CASAAQSGRNEKLFF. The chain has TRBV2 and TRBJ1-4, with D possibly matching TRBD1 (5 bases). Deletions cut 8 bases from V and 5 bases from J, with 18 bases between. Germline CDR1 SNHLY, CDR2 FYNNEI. The CDR3 runs to 15 residues.

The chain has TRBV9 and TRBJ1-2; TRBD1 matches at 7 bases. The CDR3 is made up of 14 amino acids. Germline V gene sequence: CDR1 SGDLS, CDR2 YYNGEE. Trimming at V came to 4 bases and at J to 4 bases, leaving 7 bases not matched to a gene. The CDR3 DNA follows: TGTGCCAGCAGCCCAAGGACAGGAAGCTATGGCTACACCTTC. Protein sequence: CASSPRTGSYGYTF.

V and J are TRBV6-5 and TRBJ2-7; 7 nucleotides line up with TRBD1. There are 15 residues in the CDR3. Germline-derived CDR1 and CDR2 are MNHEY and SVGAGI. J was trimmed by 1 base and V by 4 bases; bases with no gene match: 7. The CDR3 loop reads CASSSPMTGSYEQYF. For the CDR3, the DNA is TGTGCCAGCAGTTCTCCAATGACAGGGTCCTACGAGCAGTACTTC.

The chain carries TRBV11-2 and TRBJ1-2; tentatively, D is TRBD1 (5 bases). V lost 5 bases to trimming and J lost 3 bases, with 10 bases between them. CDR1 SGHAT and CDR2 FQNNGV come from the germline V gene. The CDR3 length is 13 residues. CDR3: CASSRRGDYGYTF. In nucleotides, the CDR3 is TGTGCCAGCAGCCGCCGGGGGGACTATGGCTACACCTTC.